This T cell receptor beta chain was sequenced for a study of blood T cells in healthy people across ages. With regard to this clonotype: Its matching antigen is unknown.

Next came a second PCR, run for roughly 6 to 11 cycles, which used a sample-barcoded 5' primer along with a J-beta primer mix. TCRdb processed the 5' RACE reads anew with MiXCR; each CDR3 protein has one entry. The sample has around 1.5 million distinct CDR3 sequences; around 59% are singletons. Study-level points and caveats: Estimated diversity that came from one million T cells was considered an underestimate.

The receptor's source is a man aged 18 to 29 in good health. Sequencing was performed on blood.

DNA for the CDR3: TGCAGCGTTTATAGGACAGGGCAAAAAGCTTTCTTT. It is translated as CSVYRTGQKAFF. J is TRBJ1-1 and V is TRBV29-1; 8 nucleotides line up with TRBD1. Germline values: CDR1 SQVTM, CDR2 ANQGSEA. V shed 5 bases, J shed 9 bases, and the junction held 8 bases outside the gene matches. CDR3 size: 12 residues. The full variable domain, its missing parts supplied by reference TRBV29-1 and TRBJ1-1, is SAVISQKPSRDICQRGTSLTIQCQVDSQVTMMFWYRQQPGQSLTLIATANQGSEATYESGFVIDKFPISRPNLTFSTLTVSNMSPEDSSIYLCSVYRTGQKAFFGQGTRLTVV.